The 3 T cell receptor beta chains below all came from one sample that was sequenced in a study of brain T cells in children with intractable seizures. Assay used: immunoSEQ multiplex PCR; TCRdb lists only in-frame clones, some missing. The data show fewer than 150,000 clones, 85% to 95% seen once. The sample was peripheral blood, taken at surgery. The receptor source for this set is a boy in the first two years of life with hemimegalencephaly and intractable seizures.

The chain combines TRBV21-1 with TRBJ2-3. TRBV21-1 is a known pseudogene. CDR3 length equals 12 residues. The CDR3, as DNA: TGTGCCAGCAGCGAATCCCCCCCCAAGGAGTATTTT. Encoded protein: CASSESPPKEYF.

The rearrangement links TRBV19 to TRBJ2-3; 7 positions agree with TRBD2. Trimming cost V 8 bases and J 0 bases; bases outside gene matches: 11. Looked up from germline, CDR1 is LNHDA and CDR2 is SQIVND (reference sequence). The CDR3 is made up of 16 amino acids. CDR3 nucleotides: TGTGCCAGTGGGAGGGGCCCACTCTCTAGCACAGATACGCAGTATTTT. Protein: CASGRGPLSSTDTQYF.

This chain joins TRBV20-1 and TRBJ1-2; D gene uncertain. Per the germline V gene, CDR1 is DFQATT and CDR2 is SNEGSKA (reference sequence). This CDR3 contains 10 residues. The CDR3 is CKAGFYGYTF. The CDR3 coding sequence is TGCAAGGCGGGGTTCTATGGCTACACCTTC.